Listed here are 26 T cell receptor beta chains from one sample, sequenced in a study of shared clonotypes between healthy human individuals. Sequencing was performed with immunoSEQ multiplex PCR; in TCRdb, only in-frame clones are kept and a portion is missing. The repertoire has about 2.1 million clones, approximately 94% of them found once; the top ten carry more than 1.5%. CD45RO negativity and positive selection for CCR7 defined naive CD8 cells, a population that excluded terminally differentiated effector memory CD45RA+ cells. Input material: naive CD8+ T cells from PBMCs. The source is a man between 18 and 29 years old in good health. Some clones in this sample may be carry-over from other donors' samples.

This clone was detected once. The V call is TRBV15, the J call TRBJ2-7, with a tentative D call TRBD2 (6 bases). Germline V gives CDR1 LNHNV, CDR2 YYDKDF (reference sequence). V was trimmed by 0 bases and J by 3 bases, leaving 15 bases between them. This CDR3 is built from 16 residues. The DNA for the CDR3 is TGTGCCACCAGCAGAGATGGGAGACGGGGACTCTACGAGCAGTACTTC. Its protein product is CATSRDGRRGLYEQYF.

The chain recombines TRBV5-6 with TRBJ2-1; TRBD1 matches at 7 bases. V shed 5 bases, J shed 9 bases, and the junction held 5 bases outside the gene matches. The V gene's germline CDR1 is SGHDT and CDR2 YYEEEE. The CDR3 spans 12 residues. This chain's CDR3 is CASRSGGREQFF. The CDR3 DNA reads as TGTGCCAGCAGGTCAGGGGGTCGTGAGCAGTTCTTC.

The rearrangement uses TRBV9 and TRBJ2-3; no firm D call. Trimming left V 1 base short and J 2 bases short, with 11 bases between. Germline assignment: CDR1 SGDLS and CDR2 YYNGEE. This CDR3 contains 15 residues. CDR3 sequence reads: CASSVYPVPTDTQYF. Written as DNA, the CDR3 is TGTGCCAGCAGCGTATATCCGGTCCCCACAGATACGCAGTATTTT.

This chain connects TRBV6-4 to TRBJ2-2, with D uncertain. The CDR3 totals 12 residues. V dropped 0 bases and J dropped 7 bases, with 3 bases sitting between them. The germline gives CDR1 MRHNA, CDR2 SNTAGT. The CDR3 sequence is CASSDSNGELFF. In nucleotides, the CDR3 is TGTGCCAGCAGTGACTCGAACGGGGAGCTGTTTTTT.

The chain has TRBV27 and TRBJ2-7, with 7 bases fitting TRBD2. Trimming took 0 bases from V and 2 from J; bases not matched to a gene: 7. Germline-derived CDR1 and CDR2 are MNHEY and SMNVEV (reference sequence). This CDR3 spans 16 amino acids. This CDR3 reads CASSLSASGATYEQYF. CDR3 bases: TGTGCCAGCAGTTTATCCGCTAGCGGTGCCACCTACGAGCAGTACTTC.

The chain uses TRBV7-8 and TRBJ1-4; 8 bases agree with TRBD1. The ends lost 5 bases at V and 3 bases at J; junction bases unmatched: 5. The CDR3 is made up of 15 amino acids. The germline CDR1 and CDR2 sequences are SGHVS and FQNEAQ. In DNA form, the CDR3 reads TGTGCCAGCAGCCAAGACAGGGGACCTAATGAAAAACTGTTTTTT. Its protein is CASSQDRGPNEKLFF.

The chain uses TRBV6-5 and TRBJ1-2; no firm D call. CDR3 length equals 14 residues. V lost 7 bases to trimming and J lost 4 bases, with 16 bases between them. Germline CDR1 reads MNHEY; CDR2 reads SVGAGI. The CDR3 loop reads CASKDESSAYGYTF. In DNA form, the CDR3 reads TGTGCCAGCAAGGACGAGAGCTCCGCCTATGGCTACACCTTC.

The CDR3 loop reads CASSVVKYGPVGAEAFF. CDR3 coding DNA: TGTGCCAGCAGCGTAGTGAAGTACGGACCAGTAGGGGCTGAAGCTTTCTTT. The chain has TRBV9 and TRBJ1-1, with D tentatively TRBD1 (5 bases). CDR3 size: 17 residues. Germline CDR1 SGDLS, CDR2 YYNGEE. With 0 bases removed from V and 6 bases from J, the gap between germline ends came to 21 bases.

The V gene is TRBV4-1, the J gene TRBJ2-7; 8 bases fit TRBD1. Per the germline V gene, CDR1 is MGHRA and CDR2 is YSYEKL. With 4 bases clipped from V and 7 bases from J, the junction kept 12 bases outside the gene matches. The CDR3 runs 15 residues. This CDR3 is CASSLTGTGVSEQYF. The CDR3 coding sequence is TGCGCCAGCAGCCTCACCGGGACAGGCGTCTCTGAGCAGTACTTC.

Concerning this clone itself: Other DNA sequences in this sample translate to the same CDR3. This chain uses TRBV6-5 with TRBJ2-1, with TRBD2 matching 7 bases. V gave up 0 bases and J gave up 1 base; unmatched junction bases: 3. Germline lookup yields CDR1 MNHEY and CDR2 SVGAGI. This CDR3 has 16 amino acids. The CDR3: CASSYSAGESYNEQFF. CDR3 bases: TGTGCCAGCAGTTACTCGGCGGGAGAATCCTACAATGAGCAGTTCTTC.

Comments on this clone: Other DNA sequences within the sample encode an identical CDR3. The chain couples TRBV28 to TRBJ2-7; no clear D. The CDR3 runs 12 residues. Germline values: CDR1 MDHEN, CDR2 SYDVKM. The V gene lost 6 bases and the J gene lost 4 bases, with 10 bases spanning the gap. DNA of the CDR3: TGTGCCAGCAGCTCCCCCGGGTACGAGCAGTACTTC. Its translation is CASSSPGYEQYF.

V is TRBV4-1 and J is TRBJ2-5; TRBD2 aligns across 8 bases. The V segment lost 0 bases and the J segment 5 bases; nucleotides outside the gene matches: 11. Germline CDR1 is MGHRA and CDR2 is YSYEKL. This CDR3 comprises 17 residues. The CDR3 DNA follows: TGCGCCAGCAGCCAAGAACCCCCCGGGACTAGGGCGGAGACCCAGTACTTC. This codes for CASSQEPPGTRAETQYF.

V is TRBV9 and J is TRBJ2-1; no firm D call. CDR3 length: 14 residues. Trimming stripped 2 bases from V and 4 bases from J, with 10 bases between. Looked up from germline, CDR1 is SGDLS and CDR2 is YYNGEE. CDR3 sequence reads: CASSVSPAYNEQFF. In nucleotides, the CDR3 is TGTGCCAGCAGCGTCTCCCCGGCTTACAATGAGCAGTTCTTC.

The chain has TRBV4-1 and TRBJ1-4; 7 bases are shared with TRBD1. The CDR3 consists of 14 residues. J lost 6 bases, V lost 0 bases, and 1 base had no gene match. Germline-derived CDR1 and CDR2 are MGHRA and YSYEKL. Written as DNA, the CDR3 is TGCGCCAGCAGCCAAGACAGGGGGTATGAAAAACTGTTTTTT. Its translation: CASSQDRGYEKLFF.

The gene calls are TRBV6-6 and TRBJ2-7, with D possibly matching TRBD2 (5 bases). Trimming stripped 5 bases from V and 5 bases from J, with 16 bases between. The germline V gene encodes CDR1 MNHNY and CDR2 SVGAGI (reference sequence). This CDR3 contains 14 residues. The CDR3 bases are TGTGCCAGCAGTCCCGGGGTTTCTTACGACGAGCAGTACTTC. This encodes CASSPGVSYDEQYF.

This chain uses TRBV4-1 with TRBJ1-1, with D hard to call. Per germline, CDR1 MGHRA and CDR2 YSYEKL. The CDR3 length is 15 residues. V dropped 1 base and J dropped 3 bases, with 12 bases sitting between them. The CDR3 region is CASSQGPGKHTEAFF. Written as DNA, the CDR3 is TGCGCCAGCAGCCAAGGCCCGGGGAAACACACTGAAGCTTTCTTT.

V gene TRBV7-3 combines with J gene TRBJ2-5; 9 nucleotides line up with TRBD1. The J call may be faulty, since TRBJ2-7 better matches the DNA end. Germline CDR1 and CDR2: SGHTA and FQGTGA. This CDR3 comprises 14 residues. As DNA, the CDR3 is TGTGCCAGCAGCGCCACAGGGGGCGCCTACGAGCAGTACTTC. It is translated as CASSATGGAYEQYF.

About this clone itself: The same CDR3 arises from other DNA sequences in this sample as well. The chain couples TRBV2 to TRBJ2-7, with TRBD1 matching over 7 bases. Germline trimming cut 6 bases from V and 4 bases from J; bases unmatched to any gene: 6. Germline V CDR1 and CDR2: SNHLY, FYNNEI. The CDR3 totals 13 residues. CDR3 amino acids: CASRYRGSYEQYF. CDR3 nucleotides: TGTGCCAGCAGGTACAGGGGATCTTACGAGCAGTACTTC.

This sequence joins TRBV27 and TRBJ2-5, with D tentatively TRBD1 (6 bases). CDR1 is MNHEY, CDR2 SMNVEV, per germline (reference sequence). Trimming cost V 6 bases and J 5 bases, with 19 bases left between them. The CDR3 covers 15 residues. CDR3 DNA: TGTGCCAGCAGCGAGCCCGACTCAGACAGGGAGACCCAGTACTTC. This encodes CASSEPDSDRETQYF.

V and J are TRBV29-1 and TRBJ1-4, with a weak D call TRBD1 (6 bases). CDR1 SQVTM and CDR2 ANQGSEA come from the germline V gene. V lost 4 bases to trimming and J lost 10 bases, with 22 bases between them. This CDR3 has 15 amino acids. This CDR3 is CSVGDNLGVKGKLFF. CDR3 coding DNA: TGCAGCGTTGGGGACAACTTGGGCGTGAAAGGAAAACTGTTTTTT.

The chain uses TRBV9 and TRBJ1-1, with D uncertain. Trimming took off 3 bases at V and 1 base at J, with 13 bases between the two ends. This CDR3 has 15 amino acids. The germline gives CDR1 SGDLS, CDR2 YYNGEE. This CDR3 reads CASSGVLSGNTEAFF. CDR3 nucleotide sequence: TGTGCCAGCAGCGGGGTTCTGAGCGGGAACACTGAAGCTTTCTTT.

A note on this clone: This sample includes further DNA sequences coding for the same CDR3. The CDR3 loop reads CASSPGQGAYEQYF. The CDR3 nucleotides are TGTGCCAGTAGCCCGGGACAGGGGGCCTACGAGCAGTACTTC. The rearrangement joins TRBV19 to TRBJ2-7; 11 bases match TRBD1. The CDR3 sequence is 14 residues long. CDR1 is LNHDA and CDR2 is SQIVND in the germline V gene (reference sequence). Unmatched junction bases numbered 3, after V lost 6 bases and J lost 2 bases.

This chain uses TRBV27 with TRBJ1-2, with no clear D. V was cut by 5 bases and J by 3 bases, with 19 bases left in between. The CDR3 is 16 amino acids. Germline V CDR1 and CDR2: MNHEY, SMNVEV (reference sequence). The DNA of the CDR3 is TGTGCCAGCAGTCCATCTGCGGGCCCGCTATACTATGGCTACACCTTC. Its protein product is CASSPSAGPLYYGYTF.

This chain connects TRBV27 to TRBJ2-3, with 8 bases that match TRBD2. Germline V lookup: CDR1 MNHEY, CDR2 SMNVEV (reference sequence). With 2 bases clipped from V and 2 bases from J, the junction kept 9 bases outside the gene matches. The CDR3 is 17 amino acids. CDR3 residues: CASSLEFGGRITDTQYF. The DNA of the CDR3 is TGTGCCAGCAGTTTAGAGTTTGGCGGGAGGATCACAGATACGCAGTATTTT.

A word on this clone: A much bigger clone sits one base away, suggesting this may be a read error. Other DNA sequences of this sample code for an identical CDR3. The chain employs TRBV28 and TRBJ2-7, with unresolved D. The CDR3 sequence is 11 residues long. In germline, CDR1 is MDHEN, CDR2 SYDVKM. Trimming removed 6 bases at V and 3 bases at J, with 6 bases between. CDR3 in DNA: TGTGCCAGCAGCTTCAACTACGAGCAGTACTTC. It translates to CASSFNYEQYF.

This chain connects TRBV30 to TRBJ1-1, with D perhaps TRBD1 (5 bases). With 0 bases removed from V and 9 bases from J, the gap between germline ends came to 11 bases. This CDR3 spans 12 amino acids. Per germline, CDR1 GTSNPN and CDR2 SVGIG (reference sequence). The CDR3 spells CAWSVLGVQAFF. The CDR3 DNA is TGTGCCTGGAGTGTACTAGGGGTCCAAGCTTTCTTT.